This passage covers 11 T cell receptor beta chains from one sample sequenced in a study of shared clonotypes between healthy human individuals. The repertoire was sequenced with immunoSEQ multiplex PCR; TCRdb's copy has only in-frame clones and lacks some. The table lists approximately 2,300,000 clones, under 95% of them singletons. Sequencing was performed on naive CD4+ T cells from PBMCs. The sample's subset: CD45RA+ positively selected. These receptors all come from a man in his late teens or twenties in good health. Some clones in this sample may be carry-over from other donors' samples.

V gene TRBV19 combines with J gene TRBJ1-4; D remains ambiguous. Germline V lookup: CDR1 LNHDA, CDR2 SQIVND (reference sequence). V gave up 5 bases and J gave up 7 bases, with 14 bases separating them. This CDR3 has 14 amino acids. The CDR3 sequence is CASSAGVGSEKLFF. In DNA, the CDR3 is TGTGCCAGTAGTGCTGGTGTGGGTAGTGAAAAACTGTTTTTT.

This clone was observed a single time. The chain combines TRBV15 with TRBJ1-1; no clear D gene. The CDR3 contains 16 residues. V dropped 0 bases and J dropped 1 base, with 12 bases sitting between them. Germline CDR1 reads LNHNV; CDR2 reads YYDKDF (reference sequence). CDR3: CATSRDYGQPNTEAFF. The CDR3 bases are TGTGCCACCAGCAGAGATTACGGGCAGCCGAACACTGAAGCTTTCTTT.

As to this clone: The same CDR3 arises from other DNA sequences in this sample as well. This sequence joins TRBV9 and TRBJ2-7; no reliable D call. Trimming shortened V by 3 bases and J by 5 bases, and 6 bases separated the two germline ends. The CDR3 covers 11 residues. CDR1 and CDR2 (germline): SGDLS, YYNGEE. CDR3 bases: TGTGCCAGCAGCGCAGGCGACGAGCAGTACTTC. It specifies CASSAGDEQYF. The whole variable domain, filled in from reference TRBV9 and TRBJ2-7, reads DSGVTQTPKHLITATGQRVTLRCSPRSGDLSVYWYQQSLDQGLQFLIQYYNGEERAKGNILERFSAQQFPDLHSELNLSSLELGDSALYFCASSAGDEQYFGPGTRLTVT.

The chain links TRBV30 to TRBJ1-2; D uncertain. Germline CDR1 is GTSNPN and CDR2 is SVGIG (reference sequence). The ends were cut back, 1 base at V and 13 bases at J, with 13 bases in the middle. This CDR3 is built from 11 residues. Here the CDR3 reads CAWSARGPPTF. The CDR3 DNA follows: TGTGCCTGGAGTGCCCGAGGACCCCCCACCTTC.

The chain couples TRBV27 to TRBJ2-7; weak D call: TRBD2 (6 bases). The germline V gene encodes CDR1 MNHEY and CDR2 SMNVEV (reference sequence). This CDR3 is built from 16 residues. The V end lost 4 bases, the J end lost 1 base, and 17 bases lay between the germline ends. The CDR3 reads CASSSARSGRSYEQYF. The DNA for the CDR3 is TGTGCCAGCAGTTCCGCCCGCAGCGGGCGTTCCTACGAGCAGTACTTC.

The rearrangement joins TRBV5-1 to TRBJ1-2; D is unclear. V lost 5 bases to trimming and J lost 2 bases, with 13 bases between them. The CDR3 sequence is 14 residues long. Germline V gene sequence: CDR1 SGHRS, CDR2 YFSETQ. The CDR3 is CASREAATNYGYTF. As DNA, the CDR3 is TGCGCCAGCAGGGAGGCAGCAACAAACTATGGCTACACCTTC.

The chain uses TRBV6-1 and TRBJ2-7, with no clear D. The CDR3 totals 13 residues. The V gene lost 1 base and the J gene lost 7 bases, with 11 bases spanning the gap. Germline V CDR1 and CDR2: MNHNS, SASEGT. In nucleotides, the CDR3 is TGTGCCAGCAGTGAAGGGGCCGCTCTGGAGCAGTACTTC. It yields the protein CASSEGAALEQYF.

This rearrangement joins TRBV5-1 to TRBJ2-1, with 10 bases identical to TRBD1. The ends lost 4 bases at V and 3 bases at J; junction bases unmatched: 7. Germline V gene data show CDR1 as SGHRS and CDR2 as YFSETQ. CDR3 length: 16 residues. The CDR3 is CASSRDRGDHYNEQFF. The CDR3 DNA reads TGCGCCAGCAGCCGGGACAGGGGCGATCACTACAATGAGCAGTTCTTC.

This clone was counted a single time. The chain uses TRBV14 and TRBJ2-5; D not certain. The ends were cut back, 0 bases at V and 1 base at J, with 15 bases in the middle. The CDR3 totals 17 residues. Germline-derived CDR1 and CDR2 are SGHDN and FVKESK. CDR3 amino acids: CASSQDPPGRRQETQYF. The CDR3 coding sequence is TGTGCCAGCAGCCAAGACCCCCCGGGCAGGCGCCAAGAGACCCAGTACTTC.

Concerning this clone itself: Other DNA sequences in the same sample also yield this CDR3. This chain connects TRBV30 to TRBJ1-5; 8 bases are a match to TRBD1. This CDR3 contains 15 residues. Germline CDR1 and CDR2: GTSNPN and SVGIG (reference sequence). Germline trimming cut 3 bases from V and 6 bases from J; bases unmatched to any gene: 10. The CDR3 protein is CAWSPGQGAFQPQHF. Written as DNA, the CDR3 is TGTGCCTGGAGCCCCGGTCAGGGGGCCTTTCAGCCCCAGCATTTT. Based on the CDR3 plus reference TRBV30 and TRBJ1-5, the full variable domain is SQTIHQWPATLVQPVGSPLSLECTVEGTSNPNLYWYRQAAGRGLQLLFYSVGIGQISSEVPQNLSASRPQDRQFILSSKKLLLSDSGFYLCAWSPGQGAFQPQHFGDGTRLSIL.

A few counts support this clone. The chain couples TRBV4-1 to TRBJ1-2; D is unclear. V was pared by 0 bases and J by 7 bases, with 12 bases between. Germline V CDR1 and CDR2: MGHRA, YSYEKL. CDR3 length equals 14 residues. The CDR3 DNA follows: TGCGCCAGCAGCCAAGACGGTACCCCCCTTGGCTACACCTTC. Encoded protein: CASSQDGTPLGYTF.